Below, 30 T cell receptor beta chains from the same sample are listed, as sequenced in a study of blood T cell repertoires in COVID-19. Assay used: immunoSEQ multiplex PCR; TCRdb lists only in-frame clones, some missing. The sample holds about 310,000 clones, 87% seen once. Sequencing input: PBMCs or T cells enriched from blood (not recorded which). Receptors originate from a woman aged 18-29 years who had recovered from COVID-19.

The chain combines TRBV5-4 with TRBJ2-3; TRBD1 is a possible D gene (6 bases). This CDR3 comprises 14 residues. CDR1 and CDR2 from the germline V gene are SGHNT and YYREEE (reference sequence). Trimming cost V 4 bases and J 0 bases, with 9 bases left between them. The CDR3 loop reads CASSQGMSTDTQYF. In DNA form, the CDR3 reads TGTGCCAGCAGCCAGGGGATGAGCACAGATACGCAGTATTTT.

This sequence joins TRBV9 and TRBJ2-5; a weak D match, TRBD1 (6 bases). Germline CDR1 reads SGDLS; CDR2 reads YYNGEE. The CDR3 is made up of 15 amino acids. Trimming shortened V by 3 bases and J by 4 bases, and 16 bases separated the two germline ends. The CDR3 loop reads CASSGILSGVETQYF. DNA of the CDR3: TGTGCCAGCAGCGGGATATTGTCAGGGGTAGAGACCCAGTACTTC.

The chain uses TRBV7-2 and TRBJ2-1; D is perhaps TRBD2 (6 bases). Trimming left V 2 bases short and J 2 bases short, with 13 bases between. This CDR3 is built from 16 residues. Germline-derived CDR1 and CDR2 are SGHTA and FQGNSA. This CDR3 reads CASSLRGGATYNEQFF. Here the CDR3 DNA reads TGTGCCAGCAGCTTAAGGGGCGGGGCTACCTACAATGAGCAGTTCTTC.

CDR3 coding DNA: TGTGCCACCAGCAGAGATTGGCAGACAGCTACCTACGAGCAGTACTTC. Its protein is CATSRDWQTATYEQYF. The gene calls are TRBV15 and TRBJ2-7; D might be TRBD1 (5 bases). V was cut by 0 bases and J by 2 bases, with 14 bases left in between. This CDR3 has 16 residues. CDR1 and CDR2 (germline): LNHNV, YYDKDF (reference sequence). The full variable domain, with the rest looked up from reference TRBV15 and TRBJ2-7, is DAMVIQNPRYQVTQFGKPVTLSCSQTLNHNVMYWYQQKSSQAPKLLFHYYDKDFNNEADTPDNFQSRRPNTSFCFLDIRSPGLGDTAMYLCATSRDWQTATYEQYFGPGTRLTVT.

The chain is built from TRBV19 and TRBJ1-4; TRBD1 aligns across 8 bases. The CDR3 consists of 18 residues. V lost 5 bases, J lost 4 bases, and 15 bases stayed unmatched. The germline V gene encodes CDR1 LNHDA and CDR2 SQIVND (reference sequence). This chain's CDR3 is CASSRPRTGKTYNEKLFF. The CDR3, as DNA: TGTGCCAGTAGTCGCCCCCGGACAGGGAAAACCTATAATGAAAAACTGTTTTTT.

The chain recombines TRBV4-3 with TRBJ2-7, with TRBD1 matching over 9 bases. There are 15 residues in the CDR3. Trimming took 4 bases from V and 0 from J; bases not matched to a gene: 4. Germline loops: CDR1 LGHNA, CDR2 YSLEER. The CDR3, as DNA: TGCGCCAGCAGCCCCGGGACAGGGCCCTCCTACGAGCAGTACTTC. Translation: CASSPGTGPSYEQYF.

The J gene is TRBJ2-3, the V gene TRBV24-1; 10 bases fit TRBD1. This CDR3 comprises 16 residues. Trimming at V came to 4 bases and at J to 2 bases, leaving 5 bases not matched to a gene. The germline CDR1 and CDR2 sequences are KGHDR and SFDVKD. CDR3 DNA: TGTGCCACCAGTGACGGGACAGGGGATTACACAGATACGCAGTATTTT. This encodes CATSDGTGDYTDTQYF.

V and J are TRBV6-1 and TRBJ2-7; D uncertain. Germline loops: CDR1 MNHNS, CDR2 SASEGT. V was shortened by 1 base and J by 4 bases, with 11 bases between the two germline ends. The CDR3 sequence is 14 residues long. CDR3 coding DNA: TGTGCCAGCAGTGAAGTCGCAGACTCATACGAGCAGTACTTC. This encodes CASSEVADSYEQYF.

The CDR3 DNA reads as TGTGCCAGTAGAACCTTCGGGTCCTCTGGGGCCAACGTCCTGACTTTC. Protein product: CASRTFGSSGANVLTF. V usage is TRBV19 and J usage is TRBJ2-6; no reliable D call. The germline V gene has CDR1 LNHDA and CDR2 SQIVND (reference sequence). The CDR3 extends over 16 amino acids. V lost 6 bases and J 0 bases, leaving 12 bases between the germline ends.

The V call is TRBV5-4, the J call TRBJ2-3; D not resolved. The germline V gene encodes CDR1 SGHNT and CDR2 YYREEE (reference sequence). V shed 0 bases and J shed 0 bases, with 5 bases lying between them. The CDR3 has 14 residues. The CDR3 bases are TGTGCCAGCAGCTTGGCACAGAGCACAGATACGCAGTATTTT. Translating it yields CASSLAQSTDTQYF. Combining the CDR3 with reference TRBV5-4 and TRBJ2-3 gives the whole variable domain ETGVTQSPTHLIKTRGQQVTLRCSSQSGHNTVSWYQQALGQGPQFIFQYYREEENGRGNFPPRFSGLQFPNYSSELNVNALELDDSALYLCASSLAQSTDTQYFGPGTRLTVL.

V and J are TRBV24-1 and TRBJ2-3; TRBD1 agrees at 8 bases. V was pared by 3 bases and J by 4 bases, with 11 bases of the junction left unmatched. The CDR3 consists of 17 residues. Germline CDR1 KGHDR, CDR2 SFDVKD. Written as DNA, the CDR3 is TGTGCCACCAGTGATCCTCTTGGACAGGGAGCAGCAGATACGCAGTATTTT. The encoded protein is CATSDPLGQGAADTQYF.

V usage is TRBV29-1 and J usage is TRBJ2-7; 10 bases fit TRBD2. CDR1 and CDR2 from the germline V gene are SQVTM and ANQGSEA. Unmatched junction bases numbered 4, after V lost 2 bases and J lost 6 bases. The CDR3 extends over 13 amino acids. CDR3 sequence (DNA): TGCAGCGTTGAACTAGCGGGGGCATTCGAGCAGTACTTC. Translated: CSVELAGAFEQYF.

This clone came up once. The genes are TRBV25-1 and TRBJ1-6; a weak D match, TRBD1 (6 bases). Per the germline V gene, CDR1 is MGHDK and CDR2 is SYGVNS. Trimming shortened V by 2 bases and J by 6 bases, and 11 bases separated the two germline ends. This CDR3 contains 15 residues. The CDR3 nucleotides are TGTGCCAGCAGTGAACAGCCAGGGGTTAATTCACCCCTCCACTTT. Translated: CASSEQPGVNSPLHF.

This clone was seen only a few times. The rearrangement links TRBV4-3 to TRBJ2-5, with 9 bases fitting TRBD2. Germline lookup yields CDR1 LGHNA and CDR2 YSLEER. The CDR3 is 15 residues long. The V and J ends lost 0 bases and 1 base, in that order; junction bases with no gene match: 0. In DNA, the CDR3 is TGCGCCAGCAGCCAAGAGCGGGGGGGCCAAGAGACCCAGTACTTC. It specifies CASSQERGGQETQYF.

The chain combines TRBV24-1 with TRBJ2-3, with D maybe TRBD2 (6 bases). Germline lookup yields CDR1 KGHDR and CDR2 SFDVKD. V dropped 6 bases and J dropped 4 bases, with 16 bases sitting between them. The CDR3 length is 15 residues. CDR3 protein: CATSSRDFPADTQYF. The CDR3 nucleotides are TGTGCCACCAGTAGCCGGGACTTCCCAGCAGATACGCAGTATTTT.

V gene TRBV25-1 combines with J gene TRBJ1-1; D is unclear. Germline V CDR1 and CDR2: MGHDK, SYGVNS. The CDR3 is made up of 11 amino acids. V was cut by 10 bases and J by 1 base, with 7 bases left in between. CDR3 in DNA: TGTGCCACTACGAGGAACACTGAAGCTTTCTTT. Protein: CATTRNTEAFF.

The genes are TRBV4-1 and TRBJ2-7, with a possible D match to TRBD1 (6 bases). Germline lookup yields CDR1 MGHRA and CDR2 YSYEKL. CDR3 length: 15 amino acids. Trimming cost V 3 bases and J 2 bases, with 14 bases left between them. The CDR3 bases are TGCGCCAGCAGCCACATGACAGGTTTGCCCTACGAGCAGTACTTC. Translating it yields CASSHMTGLPYEQYF.

V and J are TRBV6-2 or TRBV6-3 and TRBJ2-5, with 14 bases identical to TRBD2. Germline CDR1 is MNHEY and CDR2 is SVGEGT. V shed 2 bases and J 7 bases; nucleotides not matched to a gene: 6. The CDR3 extends over 16 amino acids. CDR3 sequence: CASSYPKTSGGGTQYF. For the CDR3, the DNA is TGTGCCAGCAGTTACCCTAAGACTAGCGGGGGGGGGACCCAGTACTTC.

The CDR3 nucleotides are TGCGCCAGCAGCCAAGAACCCCAGGGGGCAGGTGAAGCTTTCTTT. As protein: CASSQEPQGAGEAFF. The chain couples TRBV4-1 to TRBJ1-1, with TRBD1 matching over 8 bases. The trim removed 0 bases at V and 7 bases at J, leaving 7 bases unmatched. The germline V gene encodes CDR1 MGHRA and CDR2 YSYEKL. The CDR3 has 15 amino acids.

J is TRBJ2-5 and V is TRBV5-6, with D possibly TRBD2 on 6 matching bases. The ends were cut back, 4 bases at V and 5 bases at J, with 18 bases in the middle. This CDR3 region has 15 residues. CDR1 SGHDT and CDR2 YYEEEE come from the germline V gene. The CDR3 loop reads CASSGRGGRLETQYF. The CDR3 DNA sequence: TGTGCCAGCAGCGGCCGTGGAGGGCGTCTGGAGACCCAGTACTTC. Supplemented by reference TRBV5-6 and TRBJ2-5, the full variable domain reads DAGVTQSPTHLIKTRGQQVTLRCSPKSGHDTVSWYQQALGQGPQFIFQYYEEEERQRGNFPDRFSGHQFPNYSSELNVNALLLGDSALYLCASSGRGGRLETQYFGPGTRLLVL.

The chain has TRBV7-3 and TRBJ1-6; D unresolved. Germline V gene sequence: CDR1 SGHTA, CDR2 FQGTGA. The length of the CDR3 is 13 residues. V shed 5 bases and J shed 9 bases, with 11 bases lying between them. The chain's CDR3 is CASSLSFGSPLHF. CDR3 sequence (DNA): TGTGCCAGCAGCCTCTCCTTCGGTTCACCCCTCCACTTT.

The genes are TRBV18 and TRBJ2-1; 15 bases map to TRBD2. Germline CDR1 is KGHSH and CDR2 is LQKENI. The V and J ends lost 3 bases and 5 bases, in that order; junction bases with no gene match: 2. This CDR3 region has 16 residues. The CDR3 DNA sequence: TGTGCCAGCTCACCCTGGACTAGCGGGGGGGACAATGAGCAGTTCTTC. Protein: CASSPWTSGGDNEQFF.

This clone was detected only once. The chain uses TRBV11-2 and TRBJ2-7; D may be TRBD1 (5 bases). Germline V gene sequence: CDR1 SGHAT, CDR2 FQNNGV. V lost 8 bases and J lost 6, with 20 bases in between. CDR3 length: 14 residues. CDR3 sequence: CASESSNWGLEQYF. CDR3 DNA sequence: TGTGCCAGCGAATCATCAAATTGGGGCCTCGAGCAGTACTTC.

CDR3 region: CASSPEGGYGDQPQHF. DNA for the CDR3: TGTGCCAGCAGTCCGGAAGGGGGCTATGGCGATCAGCCCCAGCATTTT. This chain uses TRBV27 with TRBJ1-5; 7 bases line up with TRBD1. This CDR3 has 16 amino acids. V trimming: 5 bases; J trimming: 5 bases; junction bases outside the gene matches: 12. CDR1 and CDR2 from the germline V gene are MNHEY and SMNVEV (reference sequence).

The chain uses TRBV27 and TRBJ2-7, with TRBD1 matching 7 bases. This CDR3 has 14 residues. Germline V gene sequence: CDR1 MNHEY, CDR2 SMNVEV (reference sequence). V dropped 4 bases and J dropped 5; count of bases not matched to a gene: 8. CDR3: CASSWQTGMNEQYF. DNA for the CDR3: TGTGCCAGCAGTTGGCAGACAGGGATGAACGAGCAGTACTTC.

V usage is TRBV19 and J usage is TRBJ2-7; 9 positions agree with TRBD1. With V trimmed by 3 bases and J by 6 bases, 12 bases remained unmatched. Germline V gives CDR1 LNHDA, CDR2 SQIVND (reference sequence). CDR3 size: 16 residues. This CDR3 is CASSIGTGNFGFEQYF. In nucleotides, the CDR3 is TGTGCCAGTAGTATTGGGACAGGGAACTTCGGGTTCGAGCAGTACTTC.

The rearrangement joins TRBV2 to TRBJ2-3; the D gene is possibly TRBD2 (6 bases). CDR3 length equals 14 residues. Trimming cost V 6 bases and J 4 bases, with 14 bases left between them. In germline, CDR1 is SNHLY, CDR2 FYNNEI. The chain's CDR3 is CASRGGRRPDTQYF. In DNA, the CDR3 is TGTGCCAGCAGGGGAGGTAGGAGGCCAGATACGCAGTATTTT.

The chain combines TRBV6-5 with TRBJ2-2, with 8 bases aligning to TRBD2. The CDR3 contains 16 residues. V was clipped by 1 base and J by 6 bases; unmatched bases: 7. Germline assignment: CDR1 MNHEY and CDR2 SVGAGI. The CDR3 DNA sequence: TGTGCCAGCAGTTACTTCGGGGGGGCGGAGGCCGGGGAGCTGTTTTTT. Protein: CASSYFGGAEAGELFF.

V gene TRBV11-2 combines with J gene TRBJ2-7, with 11 positions matching TRBD1. The germline CDR1 and CDR2 sequences are SGHAT and FQNNGV. The CDR3 covers 16 residues. V lost 6 bases to trimming and J lost 5 bases; unmatched junction nucleotides: 12. CDR3 in amino acids: CASSPHPGTGGNEQYF. The CDR3 DNA reads as TGTGCCAGCAGTCCTCATCCCGGGACAGGGGGTAACGAGCAGTACTTC.

The V call is TRBV28, the J call TRBJ1-3; 7 nucleotides match TRBD1. This CDR3 contains 17 residues. The germline V gene has CDR1 MDHEN and CDR2 SYDVKM. V lost 4 bases, J lost 0 bases, and 9 bases stayed unmatched. CDR3 in DNA: TGTGCCAGCAGTTCTTGGCTCGGGACAGACTCTGGAAACACCATATATTTT. It yields the protein CASSSWLGTDSGNTIYF.